These 8 T cell receptor beta chains share one sample of origin, sequenced in a study of response to subunit inactivated influenza vaccine. TCRdb fed the RT-PCR reads into MiXCR, producing one record per CDR3 protein. Of about 800,000 distinct CDR3 sequences in the sample, approximately 22% were seen once. Sequencing used PBMCs from blood, obtained 4 to 6 days after vaccination. These receptors were obtained from a man aged 50-59 years who received an inactivated influenza vaccine.

For this clonotype: This may be a read error: a much more frequent sequence differs by one nucleotide. This chain links TRBV4-3 with TRBJ2-7; 12 bases are shared with TRBD2. From germline, CDR1 is LGHNA and CDR2 YSLEER. The CDR3 sequence is 15 residues long. The junction had 1 base not matched to a gene; V was cut back by 1 base and J by 3 bases. The chain's CDR3 is CASSQGTSGNYEQYF. The CDR3 nucleotides read TGCGCCAGCAGCCAAGGGACTAGCGGGAACTACGAGCAGTACTTC.

This chain uses TRBV7-9 with TRBJ2-3, with D maybe TRBD2 (6 bases). This CDR3 has 17 residues. Trimming pared 0 bases from V and 2 bases from J, leaving 15 bases between. Germline CDR1 reads SEHNR; CDR2 reads FQNEAQ (reference sequence). The CDR3 DNA reads TGTGCCAGCAGCTTAGCGGTCGGGGGAGGATCCACAGATACGCAGTATTTT. The encoded protein is CASSLAVGGGSTDTQYF.

The chain carries TRBV29-1 and TRBJ1-1; no definite D call. V lost 6 bases and J 4 bases, leaving 15 bases between the germline ends. The CDR3 is 13 residues long. Germline V lookup: CDR1 SQVTM, CDR2 ANQGSEA. As DNA, the CDR3 is TGCAGCGTCCTACGGAGTTTGAGCACTGAAGCTTTCTTT. Translated: CSVLRSLSTEAFF. Combining the CDR3 with reference TRBV29-1 and TRBJ1-1 gives the whole variable domain SAVISQKPSRDICQRGTSLTIQCQVDSQVTMMFWYRQQPGQSLTLIATANQGSEATYESGFVIDKFPISRPNLTFSTLTVSNMSPEDSSIYLCSVLRSLSTEAFFGQGTRLTVV.

The chain uses TRBV20-1 and TRBJ1-2, with TRBD1 matching 7 bases. The CDR3 has 15 amino acids. From germline, CDR1 is DFQATT and CDR2 SNEGSKA (reference sequence). V lost 7 bases, J lost 4 bases, and 15 bases stayed unmatched. The CDR3 is CSVSVSAGGGYGYTF. In DNA form, the CDR3 reads TGCAGTGTTAGTGTATCTGCAGGGGGAGGCTATGGCTACACCTTC.

The sample holds a few counts of this clonotype. The chain recombines TRBV4-1 with TRBJ2-3; 10 positions match TRBD2. V shed 4 bases, J shed 2 bases, and the junction held 6 bases outside the gene matches. The CDR3 consists of 16 residues. Germline assignment: CDR1 MGHRA and CDR2 YSYEKL. Here the CDR3 reads CASSRPSGGDTDTQYF. The DNA of the CDR3 is TGCGCCAGCAGCCGACCTAGCGGGGGAGACACAGATACGCAGTATTTT.

The V gene is TRBV7-2, the J gene TRBJ2-1; 9 nucleotides align to TRBD2. V lost 6 bases, J lost 8 bases, and 8 bases stayed unmatched. Per germline, CDR1 SGHTA and CDR2 FQGNSA. The CDR3 totals 14 residues. Here the CDR3 DNA reads TGTGCCAGCAGAATATCGGGCGGGAGGGATGAGCAGTTCTTC. Encoded protein: CASRISGGRDEQFF.

This clonotype was detected a few times. This rearrangement joins TRBV11-2 to TRBJ2-4; 8 bases agree with TRBD2. Germline CDR1 SGHAT, CDR2 FQNNGV. After removal of 5 bases from V and 8 bases from J, the junction contained 11 bases not matched to a gene. The CDR3 loop spans 15 amino acids. CDR3 amino acids: CASSVTGTRGDIQYF. The CDR3 bases are TGTGCCAGCAGCGTTACCGGGACTAGGGGGGACATTCAGTACTTC.

The J gene is TRBJ2-1, the V gene TRBV20-1; TRBD2 matches at 7 bases. Germline trimming cut 2 bases from V and 1 base from J; bases unmatched to any gene: 8. This CDR3 has 16 residues. Germline-derived CDR1 and CDR2 are DFQATT and SNEGSKA (reference sequence). CDR3 coding DNA: TGCAGTGCTAGATCCCTTAGCGGGCCTTCCTACAATGAGCAGTTCTTC. Its protein product is CSARSLSGPSYNEQFF.